The source of this T cell receptor (beta chain) is a study of regulatory T cells in long-lasting Graves disease (dated by TCRdb to the early 2020s). Regarding the complete study: Newly diagnosed Graves' disease patients had taken antithyroid drugs for less than 3 months. A total of roughly 35 samples were covered by TCR sequencing, comprising some 13 persistent and approximately 20 newly diagnosed Graves' disease patients. This study used TCR sequencing and RNA sequencing of peripheral blood to compare persistent Graves' disease patients against newly diagnosed Graves' disease patients. The study was registered as a clinical trial and conducted in China. General conclusions and limits of the study: More public clonotypes were shared among persistent patients (roughly 3,000) than among newly diagnosed patients (more than 900). The small sample size was acknowledged by the authors as a limitation that may reduce accuracy. Sequencing and analysis were limited to the TCR beta chain. Because the primary lesion, thyroid tissue, could not be accessed, the study looked at peripheral blood alone. Persistent Graves' disease patients showed lower TCR Shannon entropy and fewer highly expanded clones than newly diagnosed patients, suggesting clonal expansion. TRBV28, TRBJ1-2 and TRBJ2-5 were preferentially used in persistent disease, while TRBV20-1 and TRBJ2-1 were favored in newly diagnosed disease.

The junction shows trimming of 3 bases on V and 8 bases on J, and the gene matches do not reach 7 bases of it. The CDR3 holds 15 amino acids from the cysteine to the phenylalanine. Just CDR3 DNA is preserved here, 45 bases in frame from base 1. CDR1 MNHGY and CDR2 SVAAGI were looked up in the germline V gene. This specimen's time point label, interpreted: newly diagnosed GD, antithyroid drugs for less than 3 months. For both TCR sequencing and RNA sequencing, RNA was extracted from PBMCs using TRIzol. The diagnosis of Graves' disease followed American Thyroid Association guidelines. The patients came from an endocrinology department in Xi'an, China. From each patient, approximately 10 milliliters of peripheral blood was collected into an EDTA anticoagulant tube. Ficoll Paque Plus density gradient separation was used to isolate PBMCs, and no further T cell sorting was performed. An Agilent 2100 Bioanalyzer and agarose gel were used to check RNA quality, and a NanoDrop 2000 was used to measure RNA concentration.

A remark on this clonotype: Its antigen is still unknown. Base qualities are not provided; no much larger clone lies one nucleotide away.

The library relied on multiplex PCR. Sequencing used an Illumina HiSeq 4000. TCR beta libraries were built with iRepertoire HTBI primers and Arm-PCR amplification of CDR3 regions. PCR products were gel purified before sequencing. As for the authors' bioinformatics: A total of 60 to 80 TRBV and about 13 TRBJ segments were identified across samples and were used for gene usage analysis of CDR3 amino acid clonotypes. COPE and FqMerger were used to merge the filtered high-quality paired reads into contigs. BLAST was used to align contigs to IMGT TRBV, TRBD and TRBJ reference genes, and CDR3 was defined according to IMGT. Clonotypes above 0.1% frequency were classified as highly expanded clones. Shannon entropy was used to measure repertoire diversity, and the Gini coefficient was used to measure V-J evenness. A clonotype found in more than one individual was treated as public. The raw public data were reprocessed by TCRdb itself: fastp quality trimming at Q25, MiXCR clonotype calling, in-frame beta chains only. Each entry merges the rows of one CDR3 protein and shows their most common DNA and genes. The V and J calls and clone size come from TCRdb's table, not from the authors' own analysis. The sample includes fewer than 550,000 distinct CDR3 sequences, with 16% observed a single time. Clones ranked in the top ten supply 23% of the sample.

A further study also used this sample, focusing on T cells in Graves' hyperthyroidism and ophthalmopathy. As the second study states: Graves' hyperthyroidism was defined as stable when no progression to ophthalmopathy occurred over 18 months of follow-up. Hyperthyroidism patients were aged 18 to 65 years and newly diagnosed, with disease duration of less than 2 months. Any patient with an uncontrolled infection, another autoimmune disease, pregnancy or lactation was excluded. Diagnoses were established on the basis of clinical symptoms, serum thyroxine and TRAb, thyroid ultrasound, and orbital computed tomography. The first round of RT-PCR for the TCR CDR3 was performed with the HTBI primer set and the Qiagen OneStep RT-PCR kit. Most expanded thyroid clonotypes (frequency above 0.001) were also detected in blood, suggesting blood repertoires may reflect thyroid immune responses. Ophthalmopathy was separated from stable hyperthyroidism by a 13 V-J signature model, with 87.88% sensitivity and approximately 84% specificity obtained in cross-validation and 80%/75% obtained in testing. In validation, progression to ophthalmopathy was predicted by the model with 65% to 71% sensitivity and roughly 76% specificity, a median of roughly six months before onset. TCR V-J signatures able to tell the groups apart were searched for in a discovery cohort of 90 to 100 patients, of whom 43 had Graves' ophthalmopathy and around 58 had stable Graves' hyperthyroidism. Prospective prediction of ophthalmopathy was tested in an independent validation cohort of 18 to 20 hyperthyroidism patients and some 17 patients who later progressed to ophthalmopathy. The approximately 100 discovery patients were randomly split 7:3 into training and test sets. In addition, the study compared T-cell repertoires in thyroid tissue and in blood from roughly 6 Graves' hyperthyroidism patients. After blood sampling, hyperthyroidism patients were treated with methimazole at a starting dose of 30 mg daily, and ophthalmopathy patients were treated with high-dose intravenous methylprednisolone. A second multiplex PCR round built the libraries, followed by size selection and purification. Paired-end sequencing of the libraries was performed with 100 bp reads on an Illumina HiSeq2000. SOAPnuke was used to process the raw data, throwing out any read that contained adapters or uncalled bases, had a mean Phred below 15, or lacked an exact constant-primer or identifier match. High-quality paired reads were merged with COPE v1.2.5, and unique nucleotide sequences were defined as clonotypes. MiTCR v1.1 was used to align clonotypes to the IMGT TRBV, TRBD and TRBJ reference segments. Only V-J combinations with frequency above 0.0001, covering about 99% of repertoires, were analysed. A TCS score was defined as the ratio of F50 (clonal expansion) to E x V (chaos), with BLOSUM62-based TCRdist applied between CDR3 peptides within each V-J. Welch's t-statistics and random forest reduced fewer than 550 V-J features to some 14, which were used in a naive Bayes classifier (R e1071). No statistical method was used to fix the sample size in advance, and group allocation was not hidden from the investigators. According to the paper, TCR Vbeta CDR3 sequencing was carried out on approximately 140 peripheral blood samples, which came from some 41 ophthalmopathy, about 75 hyperthyroidism and roughly 17 progressor patients.

Sequences were derived from peripheral blood mononuclear cells (PBMCs), sampled at new diagnosis, from a patient treated with antithyroid drugs. This clonotype was obtained from a woman under 30 with Graves disease. Donor details come from another sample of the same person, matched by shared clones. Recombination joined TRBV6-9 with TRBJ1-4, with 9 middle bases fitting TRBD1. The DNA sequence reads TGTGCCAGCAGTTACTTAACAGGGGGCTTAGAAAAACTGTTTTTT. Translated, it gives CASSYLTGGLEKLFF.